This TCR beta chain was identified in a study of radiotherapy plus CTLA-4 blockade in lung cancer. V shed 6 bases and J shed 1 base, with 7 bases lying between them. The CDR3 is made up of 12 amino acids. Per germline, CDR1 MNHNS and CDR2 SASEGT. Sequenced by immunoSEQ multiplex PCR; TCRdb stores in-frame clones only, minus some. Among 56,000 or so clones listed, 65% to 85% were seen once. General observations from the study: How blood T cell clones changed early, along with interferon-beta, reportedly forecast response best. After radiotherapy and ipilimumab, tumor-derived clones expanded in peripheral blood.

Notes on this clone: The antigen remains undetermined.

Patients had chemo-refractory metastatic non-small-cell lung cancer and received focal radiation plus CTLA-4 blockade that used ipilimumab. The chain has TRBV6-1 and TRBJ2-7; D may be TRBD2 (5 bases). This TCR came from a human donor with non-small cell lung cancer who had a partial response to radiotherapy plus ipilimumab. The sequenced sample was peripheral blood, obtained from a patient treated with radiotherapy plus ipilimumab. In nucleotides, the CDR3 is TGTGCCAGCAGCATAGCGTCCTACGAGCAGTACTTC. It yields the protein CASSIASYEQYF.